Sequencing of this T cell receptor (beta chain) was carried out in a study of tumor-infiltrating lymphocytes in localized non-small cell lung cancer. Between the trimmed V and J ends, which lost 1 base and 7 bases, there was a span of 11 bases. The CDR3 has 13 residues. CDR1 and CDR2 (germline): SGHTS, YDEGEE. Some clones are missing from TCRdb's copy, which holds only in-frame ones; the method was immunoSEQ multiplex PCR. The sample carries 7,000 or so clones, 74% recorded once. Sequenced: uninvolved lung tissue not adjacent to the tumor. The TCR was taken from a human donor with non-small cell lung cancer. The chain couples TRBV5-8 to TRBJ1-1; D gene unclear. The CDR3 is CASSLIDRGEAFF. CDR3 coding DNA: TGTGCCAGCAGCTTGATCGATCGGGGTGAAGCTTTCTTT.